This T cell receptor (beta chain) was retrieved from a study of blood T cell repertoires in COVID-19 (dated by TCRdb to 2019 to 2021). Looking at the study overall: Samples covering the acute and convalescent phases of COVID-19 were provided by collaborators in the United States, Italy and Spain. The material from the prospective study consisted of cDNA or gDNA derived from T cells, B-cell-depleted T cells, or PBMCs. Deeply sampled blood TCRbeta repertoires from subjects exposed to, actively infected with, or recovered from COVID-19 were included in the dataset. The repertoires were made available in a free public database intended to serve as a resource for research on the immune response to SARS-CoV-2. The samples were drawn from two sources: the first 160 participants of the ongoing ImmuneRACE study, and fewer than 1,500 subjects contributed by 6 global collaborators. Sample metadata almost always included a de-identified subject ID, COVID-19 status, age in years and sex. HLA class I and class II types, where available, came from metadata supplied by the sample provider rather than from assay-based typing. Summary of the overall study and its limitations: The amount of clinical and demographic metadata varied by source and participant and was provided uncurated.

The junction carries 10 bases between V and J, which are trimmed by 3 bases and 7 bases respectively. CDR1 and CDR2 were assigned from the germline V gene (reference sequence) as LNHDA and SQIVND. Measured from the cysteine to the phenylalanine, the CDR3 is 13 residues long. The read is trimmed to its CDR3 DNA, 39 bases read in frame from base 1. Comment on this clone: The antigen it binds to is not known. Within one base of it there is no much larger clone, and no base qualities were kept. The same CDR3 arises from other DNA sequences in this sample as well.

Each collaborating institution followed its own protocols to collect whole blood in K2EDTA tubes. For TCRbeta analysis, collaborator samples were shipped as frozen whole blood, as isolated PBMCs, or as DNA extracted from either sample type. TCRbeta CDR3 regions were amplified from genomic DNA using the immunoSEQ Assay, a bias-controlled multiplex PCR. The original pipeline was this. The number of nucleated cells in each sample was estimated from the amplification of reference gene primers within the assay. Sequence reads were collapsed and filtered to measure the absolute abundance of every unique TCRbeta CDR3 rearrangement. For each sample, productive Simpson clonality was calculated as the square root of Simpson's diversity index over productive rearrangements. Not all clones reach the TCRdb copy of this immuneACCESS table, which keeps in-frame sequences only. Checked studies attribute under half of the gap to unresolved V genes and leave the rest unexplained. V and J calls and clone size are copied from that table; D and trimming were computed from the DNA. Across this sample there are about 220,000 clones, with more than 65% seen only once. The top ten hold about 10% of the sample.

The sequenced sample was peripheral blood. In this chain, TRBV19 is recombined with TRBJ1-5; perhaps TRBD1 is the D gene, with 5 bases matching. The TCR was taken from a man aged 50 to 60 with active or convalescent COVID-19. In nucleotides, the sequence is TGTGCCAGTAGTATTAGCAGGGTCCAGCCCCAGCATTTT. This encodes CASSISRVQPQHF. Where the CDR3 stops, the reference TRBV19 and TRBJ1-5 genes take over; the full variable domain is DGGITQSPKYLFRKEGQNVTLSCEQNLNHDAMYWYRQDPGQGLRLIYYSQIVNDFQKGDIAEGYSVSREKKESFPLTVTSAQKNPTAFYLCASSISRVQPQHFGDGTRLSIL.